Listed below are T cell receptor beta chains from one sample, sequenced in a study of regulatory T cells in long-lasting Graves disease. Each CDR3 protein is one row after TCRdb ran MiXCR on the multiplex PCR reads. The data hold 300,000 to 500,000 distinct CDR3 sequences, with around 21% observed a single time. The material was peripheral blood mononuclear cells (PBMCs), obtained when the disease was refractory, from a patient treated with antithyroid drugs. The receptor set was obtained from a female donor with Graves disease. Both conserved end residues are part of each CDR3. A D gene is named only where the DNA matches it firmly. Expanded clones get a size class; other rows say once, few or many, or leave the size out.

TRBV29-1	few	TRBJ2-7	NA	CSVGLGVDEQYF	TGCAGCGTTGGACTAGGAGTCGACGAGCAGTACTTC
TRBV19	NA	TRBJ1-1	NA	CASSKPGPIEAFF	TGTGCCAGTAGCAAACCGGGACCAATTGAAGCTTTCTTT
TRBV30	many	TRBJ1-1	NA	CAWKGDVDTEAFF	TGTGCCTGGAAAGGGGATGTGGACACTGAAGCTTTCTTT
TRBV20-1	few	TRBJ2-7	NA	CSAREGGFPYEQYF	TGCAGTGCTAGGGAGGGGGGTTTCCCCTACGAGCAGTACTTC
TRBV12-5	NA	TRBJ2-7	NA	CASGLRGQEGQYF	TGTGCTAGTGGTTTGAGAGGTCAGGAGGGGCAGTACTTC
TRBV5-1	NA	TRBJ2-2	TRBD1	CANSGTGLNTGELFF	TGCGCCAACAGCGGGACAGGGCTGAACACCGGGGAGCTGTTTTTT
TRBV18	many	TRBJ2-7	TRBD2	CASSPLAGGSYEQYF	TGTGCCAGCAGCCCCTTAGCGGGGGGTAGCTACGAGCAGTACTTC
TRBV28	many	TRBJ1-4	TRBD1	CSTGTGGEKLFF	TGTTCAACCGGGACAGGGGGGGAAAAACTGTTTTTT
TRBV3-1	many	TRBJ1-1	NA	CASSPDSTEAFF	TGTGCCAGCAGTCCGGACAGCACTGAAGCTTTCTTT
TRBV11-2	few	TRBJ2-1	NA	CASSLVAALGSYNEQFF	TGTGCCAGCAGCTTAGTGGCTGCGTTGGGCTCCTACAATGAGCAGTTCTTC
TRBV7-3	many	TRBJ2-5	NA	CASSLYPGRQETQYF	TGTGCCAGCAGCTTATACCCGGGACGCCAAGAGACCCAGTACTTC
TRBV6-1	few	TRBJ2-7	TRBD1	CASTERPSGQLNSYEQYF	TGTGCCAGCACCGAACGGCCTTCGGGACAGCTGAACTCCTACGAGCAGTACTTC